The source of this T cell receptor (beta chain) is a study of post-analysis software for immune sequencing data. Study context: The disease courses spanned relapsing-remitting, secondary progressive and progressive-relapsing forms of multiple sclerosis.

General study results and limits: Analysis by F measure revealed that same-batch samples clustered strongly together. Higher frequency in patients than in controls was seen for about five TRBV segments, with TRBV5-6, TRBV5-1 and TRBV20-1 among them. The study found significantly lower normalized Chao1 diversity in multiple sclerosis patients than in controls.

The ends lost 4 bases at V and 5 bases at J; junction bases unmatched: 6. This CDR3 is 15 amino acids long. Researchers reported that TCR beta cDNA libraries carried unique molecular identifiers. The yield from roughly 1 to 10 million T cells was roughly 500,000 cDNA molecules in total. TCRdb reprocessed the PCR reads via MiXCR and lists one record per CDR3 protein. The table has some 500,000 distinct CDR3 sequences, approximately 46% seen once. To note about this clonotype: What it recognizes is unknown.

The genes are TRBV12-3 or TRBV12-4 and TRBJ1-4; 8 bases agree with TRBD1. The clonotype comes from a girl between 5 and 17 years old with multiple sclerosis. The sequencing input was blood. The CDR3 reads CASSSGRGPNEKLFF. CDR3 DNA sequence: TGTGCCAGCAGTTCGGGCAGGGGGCCGAATGAAAAACTGTTTTTT.